A single sample is the source of the 24 T cell receptor beta chains below, sequenced in a study of shared clonotypes between healthy human individuals. The table came from immunoSEQ multiplex PCR; TCRdb's copy has only in-frame clones and leaves some out. The sample comprises 1,100,000 or so clones, about 84% of which are singletons, and under 0.6% rests with the top ten. Sequenced material: memory CD4+ T cells from PBMCs. Subset noted: CD45RA-negative fraction. These receptors came from a young man in good health. Some clones in this sample may be carry-over from other donors' samples.

This clone was found a few times. The rearrangement joins TRBV6-5 to TRBJ2-2; no reliable D call. The V end was cut by 6 bases, the J end by 6 bases, with 14 bases between. This CDR3 region has 14 residues. CDR1 is MNHEY, CDR2 SVGAGI, per germline. In nucleotides, the CDR3 is TGTGCCAGCAGGATTGCATTGCGTGCCGGGGAGCTGTTTTTT. Its translation is CASRIALRAGELFF.

This chain joins TRBV11-1 and TRBJ2-1, with a weak D call TRBD2 (5 bases). From germline, CDR1 is SGHAT and CDR2 FQDESV (reference sequence). V was trimmed by 1 base and J by 4 bases, leaving 11 bases between them. This CDR3 comprises 15 residues. Here the CDR3 DNA reads TGTGCCAGCAGCTTAGGGCTAGCTAGTTACAATGAGCAGTTCTTC. Translation: CASSLGLASYNEQFF.

This clone was found many times. The rearrangement links TRBV18 to TRBJ2-5, with no clear D. The CDR3 spans 13 residues. Germline V gene data show CDR1 as KGHSH and CDR2 as LQKENI. V gave up 2 bases and J gave up 4 bases, with 8 bases separating them. For the CDR3, the DNA is TGTGCCAGCTCACCAAACGGAAGAGAGACCCAGTACTTC. This translates into CASSPNGRETQYF.

CDR3 protein: CASINLNSNNNTEAFF. Written as DNA, the CDR3 is TGTGCCAGTATAAATTTGAACAGCAACAACAACACTGAAGCTTTCTTT. The rearrangement links TRBV19 to TRBJ1-1; D is unclear. The V gene lost 7 bases and the J gene lost 2 bases, with 20 bases spanning the gap. Germline V gene lookup returns CDR1 LNHDA and CDR2 SQIVND (reference sequence). The CDR3 loop spans 16 amino acids.

In its sample, this clone was seen many times. The chain recombines TRBV9 with TRBJ2-7; D is possibly TRBD2 (8 bases). The germline CDR1 and CDR2 sequences are SGDLS and YYNGEE. V lost 2 bases to trimming and J lost 5 bases, with 17 bases between them. The CDR3 has 15 residues. The CDR3 sequence: CASSVGLAGQNEQYF. DNA for the CDR3: TGTGCCAGCAGCGTGGGATTAGCGGGACAGAACGAGCAGTACTTC.

This CDR3 is CSVGGGSKSRTYEQYF. CDR3 bases: TGCAGCGTGGGGGGGGGATCCAAATCAAGAACCTACGAGCAGTACTTC. The chain links TRBV29-1 to TRBJ2-7; 7 positions match TRBD2. This CDR3 is built from 16 residues. V dropped 6 bases and J dropped 2; count of bases not matched to a gene: 16. Germline V gives CDR1 SQVTM, CDR2 ANQGSEA.

CDR3 coding DNA: TGTGCCAGCAGCTTGGACCCAGGGGCTGGGGCCAACGTCCTGACTTTC. As protein: CASSLDPGAGANVLTF. The V and J genes are TRBV5-4 and TRBJ2-6, with D perhaps TRBD1 (6 bases). Germline-derived CDR1 and CDR2 are SGHNT and YYREEE (reference sequence). CDR3 length equals 16 residues. V was pared by 0 bases and J by 2 bases, with 9 bases between.

The CDR3 DNA reads TGTGCCAGCAGTGAAGGAGGGCTGGGAGGCGCCAAAAACATTCAGTACTTC. As protein: CASSEGGLGGAKNIQYF. The chain recombines TRBV25-1 with TRBJ2-4; D is perhaps TRBD2 (6 bases). This CDR3 has 17 amino acids. CDR1 MGHDK and CDR2 SYGVNS come from the germline V gene. The ends were cut back, 2 bases at V and 1 base at J, with 15 bases in the middle.

This clone was observed a handful of times. The chain employs TRBV14 and TRBJ2-1; 9 bases align to TRBD2. The CDR3 covers 16 residues. Unmatched junction bases numbered 11, after V lost 4 bases and J lost 7 bases. CDR1 is SGHDN and CDR2 is FVKESK in the germline V gene. CDR3 bases: TGTGCCAGCAGCCCCTACCTCGTAGCGGGAGTTAATGAGCAGTTCTTC. This translates into CASSPYLVAGVNEQFF.

The rearrangement links TRBV28 to TRBJ1-1; possibly TRBD1 for D (5 bases). The germline CDR1 and CDR2 sequences are MDHEN and SYDVKM. V was cut by 4 bases and J by 0 bases, with 15 bases left in between. This CDR3 region has 16 residues. CDR3 protein: CASSWGRVNLNTEAFF. CDR3 coding DNA: TGTGCCAGCAGTTGGGGGAGGGTTAACTTGAACACTGAAGCTTTCTTT. The variable domain in full, completed from reference TRBV28 and TRBJ1-1, reads DVKVTQSSRYLVKRTGEKVFLECVQDMDHENMFWYRQDPGLGLRLIYFSYDVKMKEKGDIPEGYSVSREKKERFSLILESASTNQTSMYLCASSWGRVNLNTEAFFGQGTRLTVV.

The genes are TRBV19 and TRBJ1-1, with unresolved D. This CDR3 contains 15 residues. Trimming stripped 3 bases from V and 2 bases from J, with 13 bases between. Germline CDR1 and CDR2: LNHDA and SQIVND (reference sequence). The CDR3 sequence: CASSISRVRNTEAFF. CDR3 coding DNA: TGTGCCAGTAGTATCTCCCGGGTGAGAAACACTGAAGCTTTCTTT.

The CDR3: CASSPQAGGLYEQYF. CDR3 in DNA: TGTGCCAGCAGCCCCCAAGCGGGAGGGTTGTACGAGCAGTACTTC. The chain uses TRBV11-2 and TRBJ2-7, with 10 bases that match TRBD2. The germline V gene has CDR1 SGHAT and CDR2 FQNNGV. J was trimmed by 4 bases and V by 5 bases; bases with no gene match: 8. The CDR3 consists of 15 residues.

The chain couples TRBV5-8 to TRBJ1-2, with 7 nucleotides matching TRBD1. Germline V gene lookup returns CDR1 SGHTS and CDR2 YDEGEE. The CDR3 has 12 residues. The ends lost 1 base at V and 10 bases at J; junction bases unmatched: 4. The CDR3 loop reads CASSLWDSHYTF. In DNA, the CDR3 is TGTGCCAGCAGCTTGTGGGACAGTCACTACACCTTC.

The genes are TRBV7-9 and TRBJ1-4; TRBD1 is a possible D gene (6 bases). The CDR3 totals 16 residues. Trimming removed 1 base at V and 8 bases at J, with 17 bases between. Germline V gives CDR1 SEHNR, CDR2 FQNEAQ (reference sequence). The CDR3 here is CASSLGQVALWEKLFF. For the CDR3, the DNA is TGTGCCAGCAGCTTAGGACAGGTTGCACTTTGGGAAAAACTGTTTTTT.

The chain is built from TRBV18 and TRBJ2-5; D call uncertain. Trimming took 3 bases from V and 6 from J, leaving 23 bases between them. CDR1 is KGHSH, CDR2 LQKENI, per germline. The length of the CDR3 is 17 residues. The CDR3, as DNA: TGTGCCAGCTCACCCTCTAACCGCCTCTTACGTGGGCAGACCCAGTACTTC. Translation: CASSPSNRLLRGQTQYF. The full variable domain, with the rest looked up from reference TRBV18 and TRBJ2-5, is NAGVMQNPRHLVRRRGQEARLRCSPMKGHSHVYWYRQLPEEGLKFMVYLQKENIIDESGMPKERFSAEFPKEGPSILRIQQVVRGDSAAYFCASSPSNRLLRGQTQYFGPGTRLLVL.

This clone was detected only a few times. The V gene is TRBV11-2, the J gene TRBJ2-3, with TRBD2 matching 8 bases. The ends lost 5 bases at V and 3 bases at J; junction bases unmatched: 7. Germline V gene data show CDR1 as SGHAT and CDR2 as FQNNGV. CDR3 length equals 15 residues. CDR3 protein: CASSARLARTDTQYF. As DNA, the CDR3 is TGTGCCAGCAGCGCCCGACTAGCGAGAACAGATACGCAGTATTTT.

The chain couples TRBV7-8 to TRBJ2-3; D perhaps matches TRBD1 (5 bases). Trimming pared 1 base from V and 2 bases from J, leaving 13 bases between. In germline, CDR1 is SGHVS, CDR2 FQNEAQ. The CDR3 is 16 residues long. This CDR3 reads CASSLGGFRPTDTQYF. The DNA of the CDR3 is TGTGCCAGCAGCTTAGGGGGCTTCCGGCCCACAGATACGCAGTATTTT.

The chain is built from TRBV30 and TRBJ2-7; TRBD1 aligns across 8 bases. The germline V gene encodes CDR1 GTSNPN and CDR2 SVGIG (reference sequence). Germline trimming cut 3 bases from V and 0 bases from J; bases unmatched to any gene: 13. The CDR3 length is 17 residues. The CDR3 DNA sequence: TGTGCCTGGAGGCATTATAGGTTGACAGGGGACTCCTACGAGCAGTACTTC. Residues: CAWRHYRLTGDSYEQYF.

With respect to this clone: In the same sample, other DNA sequences code for this CDR3. CDR3: CASSPRTGWGYTF. Written as DNA, the CDR3 is TGTGCCAGCAGCCCCCGGACAGGATGGGGCTACACCTTC. This sequence joins TRBV9 and TRBJ1-2; 7 nucleotides align to TRBD1. The CDR3 is 13 amino acids. The germline gives CDR1 SGDLS, CDR2 YYNGEE. The junction had 8 bases not matched to a gene; V was cut back by 4 bases and J by 8 bases.

The chain links TRBV14 to TRBJ2-1; 7 nucleotides match TRBD2. Looked up from germline, CDR1 is SGHDN and CDR2 is FVKESK. The CDR3 totals 16 residues. V dropped 3 bases and J dropped 9; count of bases not matched to a gene: 14. The DNA for the CDR3 is TGTGCCAGCAGCCACATTAGCGGGTCCCCTATCTCTGAGCAGTTCTTC. It codes for CASSHISGSPISEQFF.

This clone was seen a handful of times. The sample contains more than one DNA sequence encoding this CDR3. The chain links TRBV9 to TRBJ2-7; 7 nucleotides line up with TRBD1. The CDR3 extends over 13 amino acids. Germline trimming cut 3 bases from V and 4 bases from J; bases unmatched to any gene: 4. Per the germline V gene, CDR1 is SGDLS and CDR2 is YYNGEE. The CDR3 sequence is CASSAPQGYEQYF. The CDR3 coding sequence is TGTGCCAGCAGCGCACCACAGGGGTACGAGCAGTACTTC.

The chain carries TRBV27 and TRBJ2-6; D possibly corresponds to TRBD1 (5 bases). The V and J ends lost 2 bases and 4 bases respectively, with 21 bases between them. This CDR3 is built from 19 residues. The germline gives CDR1 MNHEY, CDR2 SMNVEV (reference sequence). The CDR3 is CASSLRGIALGLGANVLTF. The CDR3 region has the DNA TGTGCCAGCAGTTTACGAGGAATAGCTCTGGGGCTGGGGGCCAACGTCCTGACTTTC.

The CDR3 protein is CASSLWGSSSPSTDTQYF. CDR3 sequence (DNA): TGTGCCAGCAGTTTATGGGGCTCTAGCTCCCCTAGCACAGATACGCAGTATTTT. The J gene is TRBJ2-3, the V gene TRBV27; D possibly uses TRBD1 or TRBD2 (5 bases each). The CDR3 has 18 amino acids. Germline CDR1 and CDR2: MNHEY and SMNVEV (reference sequence). V was cut by 1 base and J by 0 bases, with 17 bases left in between.

The J gene is TRBJ2-1, the V gene TRBV9; no clear D. Germline V gene data show CDR1 as SGDLS and CDR2 as YYNGEE. Trimming shortened V by 0 bases and J by 1 base, and 8 bases separated the two germline ends. The CDR3 runs to 15 residues. As DNA, the CDR3 is TGTGCCAGCAGCGTAGATTCCCAGTCCTACAATGAGCAGTTCTTC. It codes for CASSVDSQSYNEQFF.